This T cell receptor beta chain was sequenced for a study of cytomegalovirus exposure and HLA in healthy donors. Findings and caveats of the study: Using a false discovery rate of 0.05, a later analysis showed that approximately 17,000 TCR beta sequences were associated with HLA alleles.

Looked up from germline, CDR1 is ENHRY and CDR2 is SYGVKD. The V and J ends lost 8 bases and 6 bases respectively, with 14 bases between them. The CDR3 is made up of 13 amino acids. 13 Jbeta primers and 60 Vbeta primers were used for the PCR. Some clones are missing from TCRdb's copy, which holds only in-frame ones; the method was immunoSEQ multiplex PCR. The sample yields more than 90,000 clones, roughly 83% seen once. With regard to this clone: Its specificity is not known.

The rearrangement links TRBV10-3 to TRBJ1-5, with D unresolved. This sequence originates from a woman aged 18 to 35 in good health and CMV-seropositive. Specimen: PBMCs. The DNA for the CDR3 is TGTGCCATCGCGGGCGGGGATGCTCAGCCCCAGCATTTT. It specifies CAIAGGDAQPQHF.